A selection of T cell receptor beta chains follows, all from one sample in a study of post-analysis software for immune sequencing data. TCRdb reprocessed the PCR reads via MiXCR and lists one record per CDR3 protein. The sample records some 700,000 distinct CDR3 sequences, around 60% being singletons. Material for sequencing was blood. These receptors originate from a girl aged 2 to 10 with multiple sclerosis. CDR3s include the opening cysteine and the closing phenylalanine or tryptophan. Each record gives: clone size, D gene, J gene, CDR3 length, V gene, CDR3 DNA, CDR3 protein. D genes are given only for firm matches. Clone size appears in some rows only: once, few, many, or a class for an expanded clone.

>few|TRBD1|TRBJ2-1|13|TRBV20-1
TGCAGTGCTAGCGGGACAGTCGCAAATGAGCAGTTCTTC
CSASGTVANEQFF
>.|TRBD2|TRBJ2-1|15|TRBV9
TGTGCCAGCAGCACCCCTAGCGGGAGGCCGGGTGAGCAGTTCTTC
CASSTPSGRPGEQFF
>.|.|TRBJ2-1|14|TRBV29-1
TGCAGCGTTGTCCAAGGATGGGGCAGCGATGAGCAGTTCTTC
CSVVQGWGSDEQFF
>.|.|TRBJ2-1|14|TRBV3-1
TGTGCCATCAGCCAAGTTACAGGGAGCCCTGAGCAGTTCTTC
CAISQVTGSPEQFF
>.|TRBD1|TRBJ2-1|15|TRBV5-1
TGCGCCAGCAAGCCAACAGGACAGGGATACAATGAGCAGTTCTTC
CASKPTGQGYNEQFF
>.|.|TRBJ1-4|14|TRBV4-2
TGTGCCAGCAGCCGTAGACAGGTTAATGAAAAACTGTTTTTT
CASSRRQVNEKLFF
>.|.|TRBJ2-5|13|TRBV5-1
TGCGGCAGCAGCAAGGACAGACAAGAGACCCAGTACTTC
CGSSKDRQETQYF
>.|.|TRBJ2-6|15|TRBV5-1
TGCGCCAGCAGTATGCTAGGGACTGGGGCCAACGTCCTGACTTTC
CASSMLGTGANVLTF
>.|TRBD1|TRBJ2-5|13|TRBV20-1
TGCAGTGCAAGACAGGACAGGAAAGAGACCCAGTACTTC
CSARQDRKETQYF
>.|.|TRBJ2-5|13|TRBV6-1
TGTGCCAGCAGTGTGGAGACGGGGGAGACCCAGTACTTC
CASSVETGETQYF
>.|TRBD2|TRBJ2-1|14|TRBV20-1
TGCAGTGCTCCCGATAGCGGGAGAATCGATGAGCAGTTCTTC
CSAPDSGRIDEQFF
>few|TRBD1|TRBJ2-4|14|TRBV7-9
TGTGCCAGCAGCATCCCGGGACAGGAAAACATTCAGTACTTC
CASSIPGQENIQYF
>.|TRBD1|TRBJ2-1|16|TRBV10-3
TGTGCCATCAGTGATATCCAGGGGGCGGGATGGAATGAGCAGTTCTTC
CAISDIQGAGWNEQFF
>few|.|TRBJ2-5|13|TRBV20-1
TGCAGTGCTAGAGTTTTCGGGGGAGAGACCCAGTACTTC
CSARVFGGETQYF
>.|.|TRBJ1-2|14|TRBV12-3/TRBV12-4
TGTGCCAGCAGTTTTGGGCAGGGGCCCTATGGCTACACCTTC
CASSFGQGPYGYTF
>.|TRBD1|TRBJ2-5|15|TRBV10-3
TGTGCCATCAGTGGGGGAGACAGGGATCAGGAGACCCAGTACTTC
CAISGGDRDQETQYF
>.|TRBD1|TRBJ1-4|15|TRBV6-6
TGTGCCAGCAGGCGACAGGGTGGAATAAATGAAAAACTGTTTTTT
CASRRQGGINEKLFF
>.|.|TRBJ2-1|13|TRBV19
TGTGCCAGTAGGGAGCGGGTATACAATGAGCAGTTCTTC
CASRERVYNEQFF
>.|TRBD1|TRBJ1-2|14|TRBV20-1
TGCAGTGCTAGAGAAGGAGGGGGCAACTATGGCTACACCTTC
CSAREGGGNYGYTF
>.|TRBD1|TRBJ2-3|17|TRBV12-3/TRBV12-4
TGTGCCAGCAGTTTCCTGACAGGGCACTCCTTCACAGATACGCAGTATTTT
CASSFLTGHSFTDTQYF
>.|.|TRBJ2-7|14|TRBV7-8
TGTGCCAGCAGCCCCTTCCCTATACCCTACGAGCAGTACTTC
CASSPFPIPYEQYF
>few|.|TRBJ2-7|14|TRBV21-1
TGTGCCAGCAGCATAGGGAAACTTCACCTGGAGCAGTACTTC
CASSIGKLHLEQYF
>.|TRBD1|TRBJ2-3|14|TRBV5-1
TGCGCCAGCAGCGAGACGGGACAGATGGATACGCAGTATTTT
CASSETGQMDTQYF
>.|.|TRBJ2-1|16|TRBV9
TGTGCCAGCAGCCCTCGGGACCCTCGGGACGACAATGAGCAGTTCTTC
CASSPRDPRDDNEQFF
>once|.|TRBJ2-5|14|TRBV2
TGTGCCAGCAGTGAAGCTAGCGGAAGAGAGACCCAGTACTTC
CASSEASGRETQYF
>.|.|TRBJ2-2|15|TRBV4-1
TGCGCCAGCAGCCAAATACGGGGATACACCGGGGAGCTGTTTTTT
CASSQIRGYTGELFF
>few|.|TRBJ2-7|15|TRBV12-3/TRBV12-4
TGTGCCAGCAGTTTTCGGGGGAGCGAGACCTACGAGCAGTACTTC
CASSFRGSETYEQYF
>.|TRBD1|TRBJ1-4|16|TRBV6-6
TGTGCCAGCAGCCCAGTAGACAGGGAAGGATTGGAAAAACGGTTTTTT
CASSPVDREGLEKRFF
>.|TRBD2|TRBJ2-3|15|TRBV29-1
TGCAGCGTTGGAGGCGGGGGGCCGGTCTCAGATACGCAGTATTTT
CSVGGGGPVSDTQYF
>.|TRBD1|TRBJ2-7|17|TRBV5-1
TGCGCCAGCAGCTTGGTCGGGACAGGGCTACCCTCCTACGAGCAGTACTTC
CASSLVGTGLPSYEQYF
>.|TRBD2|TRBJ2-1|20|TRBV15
TGTGCCACCAGCACCCGGCCGGGACTAGGCTCGCGTATCTCCTACAATGAGCAGTTCTTC
CATSTRPGLGSRISYNEQFF
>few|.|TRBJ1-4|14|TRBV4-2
TGTGCCAGCAGCCACGGCAGGGGTCAGGTAAAACTGTTTTTT
CASSHGRGQVKLFF